This T cell receptor beta chain was identified in a study of CD8 T cells in Susac syndrome. The V end was cut by 1 base, the J end by 9 bases, with 12 bases between. Germline V gene data show CDR1 as KGHDR and CDR2 as SFDVKD. The CDR3 sequence is 14 residues long. After extraction with the RNeasy kit, roughly 0.45 to 1 ug of the RNA was reverse transcribed using random hexamers. Amplification of the TCR beta CDR3 was carried out by immunoSEQ multiplex PCR, which spanned a total of 54 Vbeta and 13 Jbeta segments. TCRdb re-called the immunoSEQ multiplex PCR reads through MiXCR, storing one row per CDR3 protein. The data show 250,000 to 350,000 distinct CDR3 sequences, around 83% seen once. CD8+ and CD4+ T cells circulating in blood were sequenced for TCR beta. TEMRA cells underwent FACS enrichment and CD8+ and CD4+ T cells underwent negative isolation.

The rearrangement links TRBV24-1 to TRBJ2-1; D gene ambiguous. The sample taken for sequencing was CD8+ T cells from PBMCs. The TCR comes from a human donor with multiple sclerosis. CDR3 sequence (DNA): TGTGCCACCAGTGATTTTCTCCAGACTGGTGAGCAGTTCTTC. As protein: CATSDFLQTGEQFF.